This paragraph covers one TCR beta chain sequence. Antigen unknown. The data were taken from a study of cytomegalovirus exposure and HLA in healthy donors. Study results and limitations: The records held CMV serostatus as the only immune exposure information. TCR association rates varied by HLA locus in a later analysis, with DRB1 highest and HLA-C lowest. Common viral pathogens were later found to be apparently linked to several of the most significant clusters.

The PCR had 60 Vbeta and 13 Jbeta primers. This table comes from immunoSEQ multiplex PCR, and its TCRdb copy is limited to in-frame clones, with some not included. The profile covers approximately 110,000 clones, with approximately 72% appearing a single time and approximately 8.2% taken by the ten largest. The junction had 8 bases not matched to a gene; V was cut back by 6 bases and J by 4 bases. Germline V gene sequence: CDR1 MNHNY, CDR2 SVGAGI (reference sequence). This CDR3 region has 14 residues. This clonotype was sampled from a woman aged 35 to 49 in good health and CMV-seropositive. The sample comprised PBMCs. V is TRBV6-6 and J is TRBJ1-2; TRBD1 matches at 7 bases. CDR3 bases: TGTGCCAGCAGGAACAGGGGCGGTGGCTATGGCTACACCTTC. This translates into CASRNRGGGYGYTF.